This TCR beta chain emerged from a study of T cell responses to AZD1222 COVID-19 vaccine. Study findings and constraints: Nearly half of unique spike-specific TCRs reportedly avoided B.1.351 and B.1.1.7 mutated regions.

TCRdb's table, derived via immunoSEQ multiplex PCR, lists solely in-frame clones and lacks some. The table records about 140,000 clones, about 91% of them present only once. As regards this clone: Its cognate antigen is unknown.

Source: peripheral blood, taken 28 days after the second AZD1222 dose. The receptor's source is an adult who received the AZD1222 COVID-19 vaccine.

The CDR3 DNA reads TGTGCCAGCAGTTACTCGAGCGACTATGGCTACACCTTC. Translation: CASSYSSDYGYTF. The chain is built from TRBV6-5 and TRBJ1-2; no firm D call. The germline V and J ends were trimmed by 0 bases and 3 bases, with 5 bases remaining between them. This CDR3 region has 13 residues. Per the germline V gene, CDR1 is MNHEY and CDR2 is SVGAGI.